This T cell receptor beta chain was recorded in a study of T cell clonality in common variable immunodeficiency (dated by TCRdb to between 2014 and 2017). Both CVID patients and healthy controls were predominantly of Caucasian heritage. From each donor, about 5 to 8 ml of heparinized peripheral whole blood was collected. Genomic DNA from adults with common variable immune deficiency (CVID) and from healthy adult controls was the source for sequencing TCRbeta CDR3 repertoires. There were about 22 healthy adult volunteers in the control group (around 12 female and ten or so male), ranging in age from about 23 to 66 years, with a mean age of almost 35. To isolate peripheral blood mononuclear cells, diluted blood was subjected to density centrifugation over Hypaque 1077 or Ficoll-Paque. Genomic DNA was obtained from unsorted mononuclear cells using either Qiagen column purification or a centrifugation-based method.

For sequencing, equivalent amounts of genomic DNA were input from CVID and control samples. For every sample, a 60 bp segment covering the rearranged TCRbeta CDR3 region was amplified and then sequenced. The immunoSEQ assay, a bias-corrected multiplex PCR combined with high-throughput sequencing, was used to amplify TCRbeta. The study's own analysis went as follows. Each unique nucleotide sequence was treated as a clone and annotated with V, D and J genes, copy number and frequency. Sequences were labeled productive if in frame, and non-productive if out of frame or containing stop codons. As previously described, clonality was computed from Shannon's entropy. Mean CDR3 Kyte-Doolittle hydropathy was derived from the predicted amino acid sequences of productive clones. Using the R hclust function, scaled V gene usage was clustered hierarchically with Manhattan distance and complete linkage. To assess clone sharing by CDR3 amino acid sequence, 12 repertoires per group were resampled over 100 rounds. The repertoires were searched for about 70 published EBV-specific and some 250 published CMV-specific TCRbeta sequences. A couple of CVID samples yielding fewer than 10,000 sequences were excluded from analysis, leaving some 40 CVID repertoires. TCRdb carries this immuneACCESS record with in-frame sequences only. Its versions omit some clonotypes, under half of them owing to an unresolved V gene in the studies checked, with the rest unexplained. D and trimming were read from the DNA, whereas the V and J calls and clone size are those reported in that table. This sample has 40,000 to 55,000 clones in the table, none counted a single time. Around 9.3% of the sample lies in the top ten.

The research as a whole found: According to the authors, figuring out what caused the increased clonality in CVID would require sequencing the repertoires of T cell subpopulations. Although equal DNA input was used, an average of about 80,000 unique sequences per sample was obtained for controls, compared with some 30,000 for CVID samples. Differences among patients in the CVID cohort limited the correlations between repertoire features and clinical complications. CVID subjects shared fewer TCRbeta clones with each other than healthy controls did (p < 0.0001). CVID TCRbeta sequences were reported to have fewer deletions and N-nucleotide insertions and to lack highly modified clones with 13 or more V deletions. Increased TCRbeta clonality was found in CVID subjects compared with healthy controls (t-test p = 0.018), with the increase being most characteristic of about a third of subjects.

The trim is 6 bases for V and 3 bases for J, with a gap of 17 bases between the germline ends. Counted from cysteine to phenylalanine, this CDR3 has 15 amino acids. The DNA covers only part of the CDR3, 36 bases in frame from base 1. The germline V gene yields KGHSH for CDR1 and LQKENI for CDR2. This clone was observed at least ten times. Its cognate antigen has yet to be identified. The CDR3 end falls 3 residues outside the read, so it is completed with the germline J gene. Rearrangement joined TRBV18 to TRBJ1-1, with the D segment identity uncertain. This clonotype was sampled from a person aged 18 to 75 in good health. The sequenced material came from peripheral blood mononuclear cells. Here the CDR3 is given as CASSPSRPVDTEAFF. The sequenced CDR3 bases are TGTGCCAGCTCCCCCTCTCGCCCGGTGGACACTGAA.